Shown below are 2 T cell receptor beta chains from a single sample sequenced in a study of blood T cell repertoires in COVID-19. Assay: immunoSEQ multiplex PCR; the TCRdb copy retains only in-frame clones and omits some. In the table there are over 150,000 clones, 70% to 85% of which are singletons. The specimen was peripheral blood. The receptors were sampled from a human donor in a cohort sampled during active COVID-19.

This chain joins TRBV28 and TRBJ2-5; the match to TRBD1 covers 7 bases. J lost 9 bases, V lost 2 bases, and 12 bases had no gene match. Germline CDR1 MDHEN, CDR2 SYDVKM. This CDR3 is built from 15 residues. The CDR3 coding sequence is TGTGCCAGCAGTTTAATAACAGGGGCTTTGACGGCCCAGTACTTC. Its translation is CASSLITGALTAQYF.

V gene TRBV7-9 combines with J gene TRBJ2-6; D perhaps matches TRBD1 (6 bases). Trimming removed 5 bases at V and 0 bases at J, with 14 bases between. This CDR3 has 17 amino acids. Germline CDR1 SEHNR, CDR2 FQNEAQ (reference sequence). CDR3 nucleotide sequence: TGTGCCAGCAGCGGATACAGAGGGGGCTCTGGGGCCAACGTCCTGACTTTC. Translating it yields CASSGYRGGSGANVLTF.